These 32 T cell receptor beta chains were all obtained from the same sample, sequenced in a study of T cells expressing NK-cell markers (dated by TCRdb to about 2020). Libraries were made using 5' RACE. The sequencing machine was an Illumina HiSeq 2000. The reads, reprocessed by TCRdb, yield one row per CDR3 protein sequence and no DNA. This sample's table lists 400,000 to 450,000 distinct CDR3 sequences. The top ten clonotypes cover roughly 8% of the sample. The source material was blood T cells: a sorted CD56 or NKG2C T cell subset, CD4+ or CD8+ T cells, or bulk PBMC T cells (not recorded which). These receptors were obtained from a woman between 18 and 75 years old in good health.

The rearrangement uses TRBV29-1 and TRBJ2-7. This CDR3 has 12 residues. From germline, CDR1 is SQVTM and CDR2 ANQGSEA. CDR3 protein: CSVGGSLYEQYF.

The gene calls are TRBV9 and TRBJ2-1. Germline CDR1 SGDLS, CDR2 YYNGEE. CDR3 length: 15 residues. This CDR3 reads CASSVELSSYNEQFF. The entire variable domain, with the rest obtained from reference TRBV9 and TRBJ2-1, is as follows: DSGVTQTPKHLITATGQRVTLRCSPRSGDLSVYWYQQSLDQGLQFLIQYYNGEERAKGNILERFSAQQFPDLHSELNLSSLELGDSALYFCASSVELSSYNEQFFGPGTRLTVL.

V gene TRBV4-1 combines with J gene TRBJ2-2; TCRdb reports TRBD2, a call that lacks DNA to check it against. The V gene's germline CDR1 is MGHRA and CDR2 YSYEKL. The CDR3 is 19 amino acids. CDR3: CASSQFPGTSGGRTGELFF.

V gene TRBV29-1 combines with J gene TRBJ2-7; as DNA is missing, the TRBD2 call by TCRdb cannot be tested. The CDR3 is 13 residues long. CDR1 and CDR2 (germline): SQVTM, ANQGSEA. CDR3 loop: CSVSSGISYEQYF.

The rearrangement joins TRBV30 to TRBJ1-2; TCRdb indicates TRBD1, and absent DNA this call remains unverified. CDR1 and CDR2 (germline): GTSNPN, SVGIG (reference sequence). This CDR3 has 16 amino acids. Here the CDR3 reads CAWDNPRGRGNYGYTF.

The V call is TRBV12-3 or TRBV12-4, the J call TRBJ2-7; checking the TCRdb D call of TRBD2 is not possible without DNA. CDR3 length: 15 residues. The CDR3 is CASRPGLAGNYEQYF.

This rearrangement joins TRBV11-2 to TRBJ2-2; TCRdb gives TRBD2 as the D gene, but with no DNA this cannot be confirmed. Germline assignment: CDR1 SGHAT and CDR2 FQNNGV. CDR3 length equals 16 residues. This CDR3 reads CASSLPTSFDTGELFF.

CDR3 loop: CASSVVRSSNEQFF. The chain employs TRBV9 and TRBJ2-1. The CDR3 length is 14 residues. The germline CDR1 and CDR2 sequences are SGDLS and YYNGEE.

V and J are TRBV6-1 and TRBJ1-1. Germline CDR1 and CDR2: MNHNS and SASEGT. The CDR3 spans 13 residues. The CDR3 loop reads CASWEGRGTEAFF.

The chain joins TRBV29-1 to TRBJ1-1. Looked up from germline, CDR1 is SQVTM and CDR2 is ANQGSEA. The CDR3 has 13 amino acids. This CDR3 is CSVGRKAGTEAFF.

This chain uses TRBV2 with TRBJ1-4; the TRBD1 assignment by TCRdb is unverifiable without DNA. CDR3 size: 15 residues. Germline-derived CDR1 and CDR2 are SNHLY and FYNNEI. The CDR3 loop is CASSESGAVGEKLFF.

The chain joins TRBV10-3 to TRBJ1-6; without DNA, the TCRdb call of TRBD1 cannot be checked. The CDR3 has 15 amino acids. The germline CDR1 and CDR2 sequences are ENHRY and SYGVKD. CDR3 residues: CAISGAGTGDSPLHF.

This CDR3 is CASSQDRGEYF. The chain uses TRBV6-2 or TRBV6-3 and TRBJ2-7; the D call of TRBD1 rests on TCRdb alone, since no DNA is present to check it. CDR3 size: 11 residues. Germline-derived CDR1 and CDR2 are MNHEY and SVGEGT.

The gene calls are TRBV5-6 and TRBJ1-1. This CDR3 is built from 12 residues. Germline values: CDR1 SGHDT, CDR2 YYEEEE. CDR3 region: CASSWGTAEAFF.

J is TRBJ2-3 and V is TRBV11-3; the D call of TRBD2 rests on TCRdb alone, since no DNA is present to check it. CDR3 length: 17 amino acids. Germline V lookup: CDR1 SGHNT, CDR2 YENEEA. The CDR3 sequence: CASSSGLAGGPGDTQYF.

The chain joins TRBV5-1 to TRBJ1-1; the TRBD1 assignment by TCRdb is unverifiable without DNA. CDR1 is SGHRS and CDR2 is YFSETQ in the germline V gene. This CDR3 region has 15 residues. The CDR3 spells CASSWGGQRNTEAFF. Looking up the rest from reference TRBV5-1 and TRBJ1-1 gives the full variable domain: KAGVTQTPRYLIKTRGQQVTLSCSPISGHRSVSWYQQTPGQGLQFLFEYFSETQRNKGNFPGRFSGRQFSNSRSEMNVSTLELGDSALYLCASSWGGQRNTEAFFGQGTRLTVV.

The J gene is TRBJ2-1, the V gene TRBV10-3; TCRdb returns TRBD2, unconfirmable since there is no DNA. CDR1 ENHRY and CDR2 SYGVKD come from the germline V gene. The CDR3 has 17 amino acids. CDR3 amino acids: CAISDEGGQSSYNEQFF.

The chain recombines TRBV6-2 or TRBV6-3 with TRBJ2-4; TCRdb's assignment of TRBD2 cannot be checked, as there is no DNA. Germline loops: CDR1 MNHEY, CDR2 SVGEGT. CDR3 length equals 17 residues. This chain's CDR3 is CASSQGLAGGLRNIQYF.

The CDR3 sequence: CASSPGQWDSPLHF. J is TRBJ1-6 and V is TRBV19; TCRdb gives TRBD1 as the D gene, but with no DNA this cannot be confirmed. This CDR3 comprises 14 residues. Germline V CDR1 and CDR2: LNHDA, SQIVND (reference sequence).

The CDR3 reads CATSAAPGTGFETQYF. J is TRBJ2-5 and V is TRBV24-1; lacking DNA, the TRBD1 call made by TCRdb goes unchecked. The CDR3 consists of 16 residues. The germline CDR1 and CDR2 sequences are KGHDR and SFDVKD.

This chain connects TRBV7-9 to TRBJ2-3; TCRdb proposes TRBD1, but this gene call is untestable without DNA. The CDR3 runs to 17 residues. Germline CDR1 is SEHNR and CDR2 is FQNEAQ (reference sequence). CDR3 amino acids: CASSPPGGTGRTDTQYF.

The chain joins TRBV27 to TRBJ2-1; as DNA is missing, the TRBD2 call by TCRdb cannot be tested. Germline CDR1 and CDR2: MNHEY and SMNVEV (reference sequence). The CDR3 spans 15 residues. This CDR3 is CASSLSGLAENEQFF.

CDR3 sequence reads: CASASAGVIYEQYF. The genes are TRBV7-2 and TRBJ2-7. Germline V gene lookup returns CDR1 SGHTA and CDR2 FQGNSA. The CDR3 is 14 amino acids.

This chain uses TRBV5-5 with TRBJ2-4; TCRdb returns TRBD2, unconfirmable since there is no DNA. The germline V gene encodes CDR1 SGHKS and CDR2 YYEKEE (reference sequence). The CDR3 is 15 amino acids. The CDR3 loop is CASTLTALAVNIQYF. The full variable domain, rest sourced from reference TRBV5-5 and TRBJ2-4, is DAGVTQSPTHLIKTRGQQVTLRCSPISGHKSVSWYQQVLGQGPQFIFQYYEKEERGRGNFPDRFSARQFPNYSSELNVNALLLGDSALYLCASTLTALAVNIQYFGAGTRLSVL.

The chain links TRBV6-2 or TRBV6-3 to TRBJ2-7; the D gene TCRdb calls, TRBD2, cannot be checked with no DNA. The CDR3 runs 13 residues. The germline V gene has CDR1 MNHEY and CDR2 SVGEGT. The CDR3: CASSRGLAHEQYF.

The genes are TRBV5-1 and TRBJ2-5; with no DNA, the TCRdb D assignment of TRBD1 cannot be verified. The CDR3 consists of 14 residues. Per the germline V gene, CDR1 is SGHRS and CDR2 is YFSETQ. The chain's CDR3 is CASSLLGGEETQYF. Looking up the rest from reference TRBV5-1 and TRBJ2-5 gives the full variable domain: KAGVTQTPRYLIKTRGQQVTLSCSPISGHRSVSWYQQTPGQGLQFLFEYFSETQRNKGNFPGRFSGRQFSNSRSEMNVSTLELGDSALYLCASSLLGGEETQYFGPGTRLLVL.

The chain recombines TRBV20-1 with TRBJ2-1; the D call of TRBD2 rests on TCRdb alone, since no DNA is present to check it. Germline CDR1 DFQATT, CDR2 SNEGSKA (reference sequence). The CDR3 has 15 residues. CDR3 residues: CSARRAGVTYNEQFF.

The rearrangement joins TRBV5-1 to TRBJ2-1; the TCRdb call, TRBD1, lacks DNA for checking. CDR3 length: 14 residues. CDR1 and CDR2 (germline): SGHRS, YFSETQ. CDR3 sequence: CASSLYSQDNGQFF. Combining the CDR3 with reference TRBV5-1 and TRBJ2-1 gives the whole variable domain KAGVTQTPRYLIKTRGQQVTLSCSPISGHRSVSWYQQTPGQGLQFLFEYFSETQRNKGNFPGRFSGRQFSNSRSEMNVSTLELGDSALYLCASSLYSQDNGQFFGPGTRLTVL.

The rearrangement joins TRBV12-3 or TRBV12-4 to TRBJ2-5; the TCRdb call, TRBD2, lacks DNA for checking. The CDR3 is 14 amino acids. CDR3 sequence: CASSPRGLEETQYF.

The chain links TRBV30 to TRBJ2-1. From germline, CDR1 is GTSNPN and CDR2 SVGIG (reference sequence). This CDR3 is built from 13 residues. CDR3 loop: CAWSGAFYDEQFF.

This chain connects TRBV29-1 to TRBJ1-6; TCRdb selects TRBD1, and the lack of DNA leaves this call unchecked. Germline CDR1 SQVTM, CDR2 ANQGSEA. The CDR3 consists of 16 residues. CDR3 protein: CSVGRDRGNSDSPLHF. Full variable domain (missing parts from reference TRBV29-1 and TRBJ1-6): SAVISQKPSRDICQRGTSLTIQCQVDSQVTMMFWYRQQPGQSLTLIATANQGSEATYESGFVIDKFPISRPNLTFSTLTVSNMSPEDSSIYLCSVGRDRGNSDSPLHFGNGTRLTVT.

The genes are TRBV6-4 and TRBJ2-2; absent DNA, TCRdb's TRBD2 call cannot be checked. The CDR3 length is 14 residues. CDR1 MRHNA and CDR2 SNTAGT come from the germline V gene. This chain's CDR3 is CASSDRLEAGELFF.